This T cell receptor (beta chain) was documented in a study of blood T cell repertoires in COVID-19. About the study: Whether acute or convalescent, the COVID-19 samples came from the United States, Italy and Spain.

The CDR3 contains 13 residues. V was cut by 1 base and J by 1 base, with 4 bases left in between. Per the authors' pipeline: The assay estimated nucleated cells by amplifying reference gene primers. This table comes from immunoSEQ multiplex PCR, and its TCRdb copy is limited to in-frame clones, with some not included. The V and J calls and the clone size are those of that table, but D and trimming were determined from the DNA. The profile shows approximately 150,000 clones, around 87% of them singletons. V is TRBV12-3 or TRBV12-4 and J is TRBJ1-1; D gene uncertain. Sequenced material: peripheral blood. The receptor was isolated from a woman aged 55 to 70 with active COVID-19. CDR3 sequence reads: CASSLVENTEAFF. The CDR3 DNA follows: TGTGCCAGCAGTTTAGTAGAGAACACTGAAGCTTTCTTT.